These T cell receptor beta chains were read from a single sample in a study of identical twins. TCRdb itself ran the 5' RACE reads through MiXCR, one entry per CDR3 protein. The data contain about 290,000 distinct CDR3 sequences, 8.5% to 9.5% of them seen just once; the ten biggest clones take up approximately 6.5%. These records were also assigned to another study, of yellow fever vaccine responses in identical twins.

Sequenced material: CD8+ T cells sorted from blood. The source is a woman aged 18-30 years in good health. Each CDR3 is given with its conserved first and last residue.

v_call cdr3_aa
TRBV6-4 CASSDGTGGNEQFF
TRBV5-1 CASSLWGPQETQYF
TRBV11-2 CASSWTSGGVNEQSF
TRBV7-9 CASSVGLLEQYF
TRBV30 CAWTGLTYEQYF
TRBV11-1 CASSPSRLAGEGYNEQFF
TRBV29-1 CSVEGGSSTDTQYF
TRBV2 CASPDSRTEAFF
TRBV27 CASSLSSGSHEQFF
TRBV6-4 CACSQPSGGQGARTGELFF
TRBV7-2 CASSSNRQGGWEQYF
TRBV4-3 CASSPFLADNEQFF
TRBV6-2/TRBV6-3 CASSYELRGSYEQYF
TRBV24-1 CATSDWGGHSREQYF
TRBV27 CASSKRQGAQGANVLTF
TRBV7-9 CASSSADRPYEQYF
TRBV7-9 CASSLAGMNTEAFF
TRBV2 CASSQGFYSYNEQFF
TRBV20-1 CSALDDSTYEQYF
TRBV6-6 CASSYGGVEQFF
TRBV2 CANSGPLGGNEQYF
TRBV7-8 CASSLVGNTYEQYF
TRBV6-1 CASSQTGEGEQFF
TRBV4-1 CASKNPGLAENTGELFF
TRBV20-1 CSATGENYGYTF
TRBV7-8 CASSPSVNTEAFF
TRBV4-1 CASSLFSPGPNDNEQFF
TRBV6-4 CASSDGADRDEQFF
TRBV20-1 CSARDRDRAPNWGTDTQYF
TRBV7-8 CASSLWAGGGETQYF
TRBV20-1 CSARDSGVSTDTQYF